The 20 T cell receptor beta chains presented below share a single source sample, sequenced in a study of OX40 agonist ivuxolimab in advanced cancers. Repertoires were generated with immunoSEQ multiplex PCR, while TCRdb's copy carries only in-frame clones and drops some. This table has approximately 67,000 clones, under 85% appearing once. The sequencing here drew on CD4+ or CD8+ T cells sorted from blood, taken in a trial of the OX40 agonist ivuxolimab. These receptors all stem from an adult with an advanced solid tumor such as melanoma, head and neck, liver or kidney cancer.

CDR3 nucleotide sequence: TGTGCCTGGAGTTACTCGTTCAGGGGGCGGACAGATACGCAGTATTTT. It translates to CAWSYSFRGRTDTQYF. The chain uses TRBV30 and TRBJ2-3; 8 bases agree with TRBD1. The CDR3 totals 16 residues. Per germline, CDR1 GTSNPN and CDR2 SVGIG (reference sequence). V lost 2 bases, J lost 3 bases, and 10 bases stayed unmatched.

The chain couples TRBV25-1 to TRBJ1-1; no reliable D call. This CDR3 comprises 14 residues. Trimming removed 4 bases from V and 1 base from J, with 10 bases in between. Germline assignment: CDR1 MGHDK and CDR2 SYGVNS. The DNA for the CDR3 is TGTGCCAGCAGTGTGGACGTTACGAACACTGAAGCTTTCTTT. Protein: CASSVDVTNTEAFF. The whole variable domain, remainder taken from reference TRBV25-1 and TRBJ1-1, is EADIYQTPRYLVIGTGKKITLECSQTMGHDKMYWYQQDPGMELHLIHYSYGVNSTEKGDLSSESTVSRIRTEHFPLTLESARPSHTSQYLCASSVDVTNTEAFFGQGTRLTVV.

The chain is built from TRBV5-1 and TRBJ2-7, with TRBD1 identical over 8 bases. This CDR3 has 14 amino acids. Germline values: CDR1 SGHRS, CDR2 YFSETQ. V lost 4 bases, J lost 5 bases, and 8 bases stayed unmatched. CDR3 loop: CASSTGQGDNEQYF. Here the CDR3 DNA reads TGCGCCAGCAGCACAGGACAGGGTGACAACGAGCAGTACTTC.

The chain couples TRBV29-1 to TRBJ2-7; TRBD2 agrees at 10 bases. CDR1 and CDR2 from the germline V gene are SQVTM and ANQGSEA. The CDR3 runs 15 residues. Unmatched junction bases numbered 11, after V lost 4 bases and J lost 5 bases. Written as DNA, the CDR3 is TGCAGCGTTGCACTAGCGGGAACCCCTGGCGACGAGCAGTACTTC. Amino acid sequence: CSVALAGTPGDEQYF.

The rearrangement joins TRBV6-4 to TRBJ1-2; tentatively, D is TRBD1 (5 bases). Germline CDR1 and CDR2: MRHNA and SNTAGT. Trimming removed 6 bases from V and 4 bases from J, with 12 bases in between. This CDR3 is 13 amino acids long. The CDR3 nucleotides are TGTGCCAGCAGAGAGGGACCGTCCTATGGCTACACCTTC. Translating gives CASREGPSYGYTF.

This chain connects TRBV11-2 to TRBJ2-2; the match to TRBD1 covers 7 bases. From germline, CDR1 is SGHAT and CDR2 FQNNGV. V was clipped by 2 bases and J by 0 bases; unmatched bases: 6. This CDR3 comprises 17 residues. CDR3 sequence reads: CASSLNGQGANTGELFF. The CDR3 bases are TGTGCCAGCAGCTTAAACGGGCAGGGGGCGAACACCGGGGAGCTGTTTTTT.

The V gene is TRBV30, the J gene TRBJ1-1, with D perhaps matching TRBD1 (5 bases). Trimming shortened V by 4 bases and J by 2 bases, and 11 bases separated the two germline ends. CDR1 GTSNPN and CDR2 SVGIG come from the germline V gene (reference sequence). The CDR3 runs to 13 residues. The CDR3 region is CAWNRGENTEAFF. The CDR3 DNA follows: TGTGCCTGGAATAGAGGGGAAAACACTGAAGCTTTCTTT.

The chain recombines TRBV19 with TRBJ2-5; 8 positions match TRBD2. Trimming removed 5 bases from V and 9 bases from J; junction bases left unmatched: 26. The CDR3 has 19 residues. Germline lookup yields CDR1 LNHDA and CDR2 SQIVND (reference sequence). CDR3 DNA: TGTGCCAGTAGTGACTATAACCCCCGACTAGCGCGGGGTGGCAGCGCCCAGTACTTC. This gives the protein CASSDYNPRLARGGSAQYF. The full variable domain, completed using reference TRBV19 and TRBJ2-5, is DGGITQSPKYLFRKEGQNVTLSCEQNLNHDAMYWYRQDPGQGLRLIYYSQIVNDFQKGDIAEGYSVSREKKESFPLTVTSAQKNPTAFYLCASSDYNPRLARGGSAQYFGPGTRLLVL.

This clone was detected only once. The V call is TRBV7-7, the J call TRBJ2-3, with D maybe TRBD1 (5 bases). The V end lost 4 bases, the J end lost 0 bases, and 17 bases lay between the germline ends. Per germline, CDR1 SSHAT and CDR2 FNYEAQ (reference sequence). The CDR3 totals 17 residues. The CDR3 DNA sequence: TGTGCCAGCAGCTCCGTCAAGACAGTATTCAGCACAGATACGCAGTATTTT. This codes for CASSSVKTVFSTDTQYF.

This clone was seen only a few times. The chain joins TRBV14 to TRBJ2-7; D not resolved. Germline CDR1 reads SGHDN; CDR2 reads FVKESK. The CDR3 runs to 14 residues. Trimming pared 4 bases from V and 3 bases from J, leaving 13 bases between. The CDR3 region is CASSREGPVYEQYF. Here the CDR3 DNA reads TGTGCCAGCAGCCGCGAAGGGCCAGTCTACGAGCAGTACTTC.

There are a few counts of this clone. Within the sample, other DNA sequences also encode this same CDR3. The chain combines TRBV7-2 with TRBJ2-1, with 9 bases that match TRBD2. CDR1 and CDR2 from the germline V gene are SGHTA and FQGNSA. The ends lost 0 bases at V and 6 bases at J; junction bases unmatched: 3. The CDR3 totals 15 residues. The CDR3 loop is CASSLASGSFNEQFF. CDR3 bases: TGTGCCAGCAGCTTAGCTAGCGGGAGCTTCAATGAGCAGTTCTTC.

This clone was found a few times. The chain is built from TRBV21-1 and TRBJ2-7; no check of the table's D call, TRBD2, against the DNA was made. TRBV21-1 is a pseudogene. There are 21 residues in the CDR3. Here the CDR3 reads CASSKWSRFWTSGSSSYEQYF. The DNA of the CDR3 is TGTGCCAGCAGCAAATGGTCCAGGTTTTGGACTAGCGGGAGCAGCTCCTACGAGCAGTACTTC.

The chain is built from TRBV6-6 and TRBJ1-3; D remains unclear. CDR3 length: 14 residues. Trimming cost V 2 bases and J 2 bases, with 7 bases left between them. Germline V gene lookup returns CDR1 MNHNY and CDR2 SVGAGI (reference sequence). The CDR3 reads CASSYMSAGNTIYF. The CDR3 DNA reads TGTGCCAGCAGTTACATGTCAGCTGGAAACACCATATATTTT.

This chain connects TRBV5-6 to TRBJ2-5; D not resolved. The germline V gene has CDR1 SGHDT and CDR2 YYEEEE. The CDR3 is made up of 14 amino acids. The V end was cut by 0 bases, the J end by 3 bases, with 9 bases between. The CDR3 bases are TGTGCCAGCAGCTTGGTGGCCGCTAAAGAGACCCAGTACTTC. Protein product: CASSLVAAKETQYF.

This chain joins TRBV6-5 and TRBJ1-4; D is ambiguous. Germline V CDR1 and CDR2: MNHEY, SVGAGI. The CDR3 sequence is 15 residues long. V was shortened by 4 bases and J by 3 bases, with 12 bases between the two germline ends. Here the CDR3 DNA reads TGTGCCAGCAGTTTAAGAGGCGGCCCTAATGAAAAACTGTTTTTT. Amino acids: CASSLRGGPNEKLFF.

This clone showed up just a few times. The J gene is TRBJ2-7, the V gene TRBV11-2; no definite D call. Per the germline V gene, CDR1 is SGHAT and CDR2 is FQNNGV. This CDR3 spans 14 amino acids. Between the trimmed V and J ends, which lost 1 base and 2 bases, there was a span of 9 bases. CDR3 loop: CASSLGRATYEQYF. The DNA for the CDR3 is TGTGCCAGCAGCTTAGGGCGAGCGACCTACGAGCAGTACTTC. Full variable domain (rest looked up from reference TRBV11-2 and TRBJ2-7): EAGVAQSPRYKIIEKRQSVAFWCNPISGHATLYWYQQILGQGPKLLIQFQNNGVVDDSQLPKDRFSAERLKGVDSTLKIQPAKLEDSAVYLCASSLGRATYEQYFGPGTRLTVT.

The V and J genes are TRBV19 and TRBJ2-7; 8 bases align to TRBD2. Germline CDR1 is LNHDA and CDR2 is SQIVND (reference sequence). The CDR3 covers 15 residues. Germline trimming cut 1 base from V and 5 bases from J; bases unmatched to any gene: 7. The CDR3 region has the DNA TGTGCCAGTAGTATAGGTAGCGGGATCGGGGACGAGCAGTACTTC. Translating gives CASSIGSGIGDEQYF. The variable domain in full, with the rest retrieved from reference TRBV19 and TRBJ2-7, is DGGITQSPKYLFRKEGQNVTLSCEQNLNHDAMYWYRQDPGQGLRLIYYSQIVNDFQKGDIAEGYSVSREKKESFPLTVTSAQKNPTAFYLCASSIGSGIGDEQYFGPGTRLTVT.

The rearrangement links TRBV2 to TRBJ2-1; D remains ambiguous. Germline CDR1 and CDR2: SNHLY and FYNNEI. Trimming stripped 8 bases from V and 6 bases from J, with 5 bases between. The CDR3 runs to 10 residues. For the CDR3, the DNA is TGTGCCAGCTATAGCAATGAGCAGTTCTTC. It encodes CASYSNEQFF.

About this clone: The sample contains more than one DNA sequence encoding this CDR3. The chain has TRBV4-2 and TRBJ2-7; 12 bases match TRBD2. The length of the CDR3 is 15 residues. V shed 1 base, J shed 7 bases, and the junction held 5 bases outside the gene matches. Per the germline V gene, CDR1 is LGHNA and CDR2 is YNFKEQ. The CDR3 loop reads CASSQVGGTSGEQYF. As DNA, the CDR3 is TGTGCCAGCAGCCAAGTTGGGGGGACTAGCGGGGAGCAGTACTTC.

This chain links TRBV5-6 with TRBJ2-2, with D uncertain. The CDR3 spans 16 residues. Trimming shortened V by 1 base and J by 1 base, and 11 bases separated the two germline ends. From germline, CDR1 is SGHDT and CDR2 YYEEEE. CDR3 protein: CASSLSHLMNTGELFF. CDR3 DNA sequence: TGTGCCAGCAGCTTGTCACACCTGATGAACACCGGGGAGCTGTTTTTT. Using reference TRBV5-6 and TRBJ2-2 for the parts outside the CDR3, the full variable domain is DAGVTQSPTHLIKTRGQQVTLRCSPKSGHDTVSWYQQALGQGPQFIFQYYEEEERQRGNFPDRFSGHQFPNYSSELNVNALLLGDSALYLCASSLSHLMNTGELFFGEGSRLTVL.